One and the same sample provided the 3 T cell receptor beta chains below, sequenced in a study of T cell changes during pregnancy in multiple sclerosis. Here immunoSEQ multiplex PCR was the method, and the copy in TCRdb shows in-frame clones only, minus some. The sample holds tens of thousands of clones, more than 75% seen once. The sequences come from peripheral blood, collected in the first trimester of pregnancy. These receptor sequences come from a female donor in good health, enrolled as a control in a pregnancy study.

J is TRBJ2-6 and V is TRBV5-1; weak D call: TRBD2 (5 bases). Germline values: CDR1 SGHRS, CDR2 YFSETQ. Trimming removed 9 bases at V and 0 bases at J, with 7 bases between. The CDR3 covers 13 residues. The chain's CDR3 is CATRDSGANVLTF. CDR3 bases: TGCGCCACCCGGGACTCTGGGGCCAACGTCCTGACTTTC.

CDR3 in amino acids: CASSDKEGRAQPQHF. In DNA, the CDR3 is TGTGCCAGCAGTGACAAGGAGGGGAGGGCTCAGCCCCAGCATTTT. The chain employs TRBV2 and TRBJ1-5; possible D gene TRBD1, 5 bases. The CDR3 has 15 residues. V lost 3 bases, J lost 6 bases, and 15 bases lay in between. Germline values: CDR1 SNHLY, CDR2 FYNNEI.

The rearrangement links TRBV7-3 to TRBJ2-3, with a tentative D call TRBD1 (5 bases). The CDR3 has 14 amino acids. V lost 2 bases, J lost 2 bases, and 8 bases lay in between. Germline V CDR1 and CDR2: SGHTA, FQGTGA. CDR3 sequence: CASSLAGYTDTQYF. DNA of the CDR3: TGTGCCAGCAGCTTAGCAGGGTACACAGATACGCAGTATTTT.